This T cell receptor (beta chain) was identified during a study of blood T cell repertoires in COVID-19. Produced via immunoSEQ multiplex PCR; TCRdb's table is partial and in-frame only. Of roughly 370,000 clones listed, more than 75% were seen once; the top ten hold about a tenth. V dropped 6 bases and J dropped 8; count of bases not matched to a gene: 9. The CDR3 spans 15 residues. CDR1 and CDR2 from the germline V gene are SGHVS and FNYEAQ. Grouping used clinical history reported by participants in a survey and questionnaire. The V and J genes are TRBV7-6 and TRBJ1-6, with 8 bases aligning to TRBD1. This receptor was obtained from a woman aged 45-65 years who had recovered from COVID-19. The sequencing sample was made of PBMCs or T cells enriched from blood (not recorded which). The CDR3 loop reads CASRAVTGVYSPLHF. The CDR3 bases are TGTGCCAGCAGAGCAGTGACAGGGGTTTATTCACCCCTCCACTTT.